This is a list of T cell receptor beta chains from one sample in a study of cytomegalovirus exposure and HLA in healthy donors. Sequencing used immunoSEQ multiplex PCR; TCRdb keeps in-frame clones, though not all of them. Here the sample spans some 100,000 clones, 70% to 85% being singletons. The sample comprised PBMCs. The receptors shown here come from a woman in her late teens or twenties in good health and CMV-seronegative. Each CDR3 is given with its conserved first and last residue. A D gene is named only where the DNA matches it firmly. Clone size is shown for a subset of rows, as once, few, many or a class of expanded clone.

j_call,d_call,v_call,cdr3_length,clone_size,cdr3_aa,cdr3_nt
TRBJ1-1,NA,TRBV6-6,12,NA,CASRGPIGEAFF,TGTGCCAGCCGAGGCCCCATCGGTGAAGCTTTCTTT
TRBJ2-5,TRBD2,TRBV7-9,16,NA,CASSFRGLASQETQYF,TGTGCCAGCAGCTTTCGAGGACTAGCGTCCCAAGAGACCCAGTACTTC
TRBJ2-1,NA,TRBV28,15,NA,CASRTSAARGNEQFF,TGTGCCAGCAGGACGTCGGCTGCAAGGGGCAATGAGCAGTTCTTC
TRBJ2-1,TRBD1,TRBV7-9,18,NA,CASSFIFYGDRGYNEQFF,TGTGCCAGCAGCTTCATATTTTACGGGGACAGGGGTTACAATGAGCAGTTCTTC
TRBJ1-4,NA,TRBV19,16,NA,CASSPEEVPTNEKLFF,TGTGCCAGTAGTCCCGAGGAGGTCCCAACTAATGAAAAACTGTTTTTT
TRBJ1-4,TRBD1,TRBV29-1,12,NA,CSVATGVEKLFF,TGCAGCGTCGCTACAGGGGTGGAAAAACTGTTTTTT
TRBJ1-2,TRBD1,TRBV7-9,16,NA,CASSLGGTALNYGYTF,TGTGCCAGCAGCTTAGGTGGGACAGCTCTTAACTATGGCTACACCTTC
TRBJ1-2,NA,TRBV14,15,NA,CASSHLTEANYGYTF,TGTGCCAGCAGCCACTTGACAGAAGCTAACTATGGCTACACCTTC
TRBJ2-5,TRBD1,TRBV7-9,15,NA,CASSPQDRQGETQYF,TGTGCCAGCAGCCCTCAAGACCGACAGGGCGAGACCCAGTACTTC
TRBJ2-2,NA,TRBV5-1,17,NA,CASSFRSTTTNTGELFF,TGCGCCAGCAGCTTTCGGTCCACGACTACGAACACCGGGGAGCTGTTTTTT
TRBJ2-7,NA,TRBV4-1,13,NA,CASSRESSYEQYF,TGCGCCAGCAGCCGAGAGAGTTCCTACGAGCAGTACTTC
TRBJ2-5,NA,TRBV28,15,NA,CASRSTTGFQETQYF,TGTGCCAGCAGATCAACTACAGGGTTCCAAGAGACCCAGTACTTC
TRBJ2-3,NA,TRBV9,14,once,CASSVGGYTDTQYF,TGTGCCAGCAGCGTGGGAGGCTACACAGATACGCAGTATTTT
TRBJ2-4,TRBD1,TRBV2,15,few,CASSEVIGQVDIQYF,TGTGCCAGCAGTGAAGTCATAGGACAGGTGGACATTCAGTACTTC
TRBJ2-4,TRBD2,TRBV6-4,15,NA,CASREKTSGGNIQYF,TGTGCCAGCAGGGAAAAAACTAGCGGGGGAAACATTCAGTACTTC
TRBJ2-3,TRBD2,TRBV4-3,16,NA,CASSETSGGASDTQYF,TGCGCCAGCAGCGAGACTAGCGGGGGGGCTTCGGATACGCAGTATTTT
TRBJ1-5,TRBD1,TRBV6-1,13,few,CATGQGPSVPQHF,TGTGCCACGGGACAGGGCCCTTCCGTTCCCCAGCATTTT
TRBJ2-3,TRBD2,TRBV5-6,18,NA,CASSLSLAGGPTPDTQYF,TGTGCCAGCAGCTTGAGTCTAGCGGGGGGGCCTACCCCAGATACGCAGTATTTT